This T cell receptor (delta chain) was obtained from a study of gammadelta T cells in human blood. In its sample, this clone is medium-sized. TCRdb used CATT to re-call clones from the RT-PCR reads. Here the sample spans some 1,900 delta-chain clones, around 2.8% being singletons. In germline, CDR1 is GEAIGNYY, CDR2 EKD. The V segment lost 0 bases and the J segment 5 bases; nucleotides outside the gene matches: 6. The CDR3 covers 17 residues. The material sequenced was Vgamma9Vdelta2 gamma-delta T cells from fetal blood. The V and J genes are TRDV2 and TRDJ3, with TRDD3 identical over 7 bases. The TCR sequence derives from a human fetus. The CDR3 is CACDTGWGSRDTRQMFF. CDR3 in DNA: TGTGCCTGTGACACCGGCTGGGGGTCCCGGGACACCCGACAGATGTTTTTC.